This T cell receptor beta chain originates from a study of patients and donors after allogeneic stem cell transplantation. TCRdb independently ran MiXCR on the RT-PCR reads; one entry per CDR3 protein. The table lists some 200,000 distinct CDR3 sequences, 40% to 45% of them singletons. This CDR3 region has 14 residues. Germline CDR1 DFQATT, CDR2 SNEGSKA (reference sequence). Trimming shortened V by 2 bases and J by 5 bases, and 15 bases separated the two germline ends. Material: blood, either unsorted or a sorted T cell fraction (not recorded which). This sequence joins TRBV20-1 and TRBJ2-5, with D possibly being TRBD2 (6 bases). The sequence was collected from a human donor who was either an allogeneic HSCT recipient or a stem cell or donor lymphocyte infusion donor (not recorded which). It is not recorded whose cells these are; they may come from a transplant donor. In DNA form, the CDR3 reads TGCAGTGCTAGACCGACAGCGGGTAGGGAGACCCAGTACTTC. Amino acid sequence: CSARPTAGRETQYF.